This TCR beta chain stems from a study of OX40 agonist ivuxolimab in advanced cancers. Study background: All patients had ivuxolimab intravenously every 2 weeks at 0.01 to 10 mg/kg. Three patients, one with hepatocellular carcinoma and two with cutaneous melanoma, responded partially. Participants averaged 60 years of age (range 23 to 79) and were around 80% male.

TCRdb keeps only in-frame clones here, not all; method: immunoSEQ multiplex PCR. The sample holds nearly 70,000 clones; just over 85% are singletons and the top ten take roughly 8.2%. Trimming pared 5 bases from V and 4 bases from J, leaving 8 bases between. Germline V lookup: CDR1 SEHNR, CDR2 FQNEAQ (reference sequence). This CDR3 has 13 amino acids. V usage is TRBV7-9 and J usage is TRBJ2-2, with D uncertain. Specimen: CD4+ or CD8+ T cells sorted from blood, collected in a trial of the OX40 agonist ivuxolimab. The sequence was collected from an adult with an advanced solid tumor such as melanoma, head and neck, liver or kidney cancer. The CDR3 region has the DNA TGTGCCAGCAGCCTCGGCATCACCGGGGAGCTGTTTTTT. It translates to CASSLGITGELFF.